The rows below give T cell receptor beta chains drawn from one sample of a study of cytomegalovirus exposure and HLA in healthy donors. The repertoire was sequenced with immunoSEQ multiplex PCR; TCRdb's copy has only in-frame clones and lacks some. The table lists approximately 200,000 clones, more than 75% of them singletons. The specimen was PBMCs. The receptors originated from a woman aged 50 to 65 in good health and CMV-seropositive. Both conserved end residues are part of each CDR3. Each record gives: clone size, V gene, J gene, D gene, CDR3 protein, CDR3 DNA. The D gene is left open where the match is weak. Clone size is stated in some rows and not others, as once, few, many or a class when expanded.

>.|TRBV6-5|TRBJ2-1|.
CASSRGNEQFF
TGTGCCAGCAGCCGGGGAAATGAGCAGTTCTTC
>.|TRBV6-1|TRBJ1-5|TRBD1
CASRPGTGGYQPQHF
TGTGCCAGCAGACCCGGGACAGGGGGATATCAGCCCCAGCATTTT
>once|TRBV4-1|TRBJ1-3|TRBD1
CASSQGPRGRRNTIYF
TGCGCCAGCAGCCAAGGTCCCAGGGGGCGTAGAAACACCATATATTTT
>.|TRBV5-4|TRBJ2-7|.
CASSLGLQTGEQYF
TGTGCCAGCAGCTTGGGACTTCAGACCGGAGAGCAGTACTTC
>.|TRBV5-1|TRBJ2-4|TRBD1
CASSLGQGAANIQYF
TGCGCCAGCAGCTTGGGACAGGGGGCGGCTAACATTCAGTACTTC
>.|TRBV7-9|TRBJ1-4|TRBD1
CSSSVRRDSHGKLFF
TGTTCCAGCAGCGTTCGCCGGGACAGTCATGGAAAACTGTTTTTT
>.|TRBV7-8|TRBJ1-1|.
CASSSSGRGNTEAFF
TGTGCCAGCAGCTCTAGCGGGCGAGGGAACACTGAAGCTTTCTTT
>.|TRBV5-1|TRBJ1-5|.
CASSLGLNSNQPQHF
TGTGCCAGCAGCCTGGGACTCAATAGCAATCAGCCCCAGCATTTT
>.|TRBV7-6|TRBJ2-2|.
CASSLAGSGELFF
TGTGCCAGCAGCTTAGCCGGGTCCGGGGAGCTGTTTTTT
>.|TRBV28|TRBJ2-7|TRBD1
CASSLTGTGKPYEQYF
TGTGCCAGCAGTTTAACCGGGACAGGGAAGCCCTACGAGCAGTACTTC
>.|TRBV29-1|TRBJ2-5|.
CSVEGATGEQETQYF
TGCAGCGTTGAAGGGGCTACCGGGGAACAAGAGACCCAGTACTTC
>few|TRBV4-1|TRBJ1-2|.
CASSVDRYYGYTF
TGCGCCAGCAGTGTCGACAGATACTATGGCTACACCTTC
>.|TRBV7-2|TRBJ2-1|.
CASSPLGGGQDNEQFF
TGTGCCAGCAGCCCCCTTGGGGGGGGGCAGGACAATGAGCAGTTCTTC
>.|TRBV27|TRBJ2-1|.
CASGLDSNSYNEQFF
TGTGCCAGCGGCTTGGACAGCAACTCCTACAATGAGCAGTTCTTC
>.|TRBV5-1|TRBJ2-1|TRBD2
CASSFLAGGHNEQFF
TGCGCCAGCAGCTTCTTGGCGGGAGGCCACAATGAGCAGTTCTTC
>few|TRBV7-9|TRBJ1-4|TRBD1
CSSSVQRTGGADEKLFF
TGTTCCAGCAGCGTTCAGCGGACAGGGGGCGCAGATGAAAAACTGTTTTTT
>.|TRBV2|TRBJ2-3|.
CAGRGGRTDTQYF
TGTGCCGGCAGGGGGGGGCGCACAGATACGCAGTATTTT
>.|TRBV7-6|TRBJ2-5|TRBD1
CASSFQGALETQYF
TGTGCCAGCAGTTTCCAGGGGGCTCTGGAGACCCAGTACTTC
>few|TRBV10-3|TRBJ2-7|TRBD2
CAISALAGSYEQYF
TGTGCCATCAGTGCCCTAGCGGGGTCCTACGAGCAGTACTTC
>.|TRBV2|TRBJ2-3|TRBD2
CASSDYPGGITQYF
TGTGCCAGCAGTGACTATCCGGGGGGTATTACGCAGTATTTT
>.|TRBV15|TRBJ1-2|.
CATSRGALRGYTF
TGTGCCACCAGCAGGGGGGCGTTGCGGGGCTACACCTTC
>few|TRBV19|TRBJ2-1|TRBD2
CASSTLAGGLNEQFF
TGTGCCAGTAGTACCCTAGCGGGAGGGCTCAATGAGCAGTTCTTC
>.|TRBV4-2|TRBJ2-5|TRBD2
CASGHLAGTQETQYF
TGTGCCAGCGGCCATCTAGCGGGAACCCAAGAGACCCAGTACTTC
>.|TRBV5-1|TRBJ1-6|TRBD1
CASSLAGTGASSYNSPLHF
TGCGCCAGCAGCTTGGCCGGAACAGGGGCCAGCTCCTATAATTCACCCCTCCACTTT
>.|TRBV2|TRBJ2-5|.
CASSPYQETQYF
TGTGCCAGCAGTCCGTACCAAGAGACCCAGTACTTC
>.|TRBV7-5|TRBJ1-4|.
CVRSSLTGVRHKLFF
TGTGTCAGAAGCTCCCTCACAGGGGTCAGGCACAAACTGTTTTTT
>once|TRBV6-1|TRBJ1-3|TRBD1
CASSERMGQGNTIYF
TGTGCCAGCAGTGAAAGGATGGGACAGGGAAACACCATATATTTT
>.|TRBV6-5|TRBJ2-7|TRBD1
CASRYSQGQGYEQYF
TGTGCCAGCAGATATTCCCAGGGACAGGGGTACGAGCAGTACTTC
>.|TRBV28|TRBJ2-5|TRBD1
CASSSGQAPETQYF
TGTGCCAGCAGTTCCGGACAGGCCCCGGAGACCCAGTACTTC
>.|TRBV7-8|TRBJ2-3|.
CASSPAAEFRTDTQYF
TGTGCCAGCAGTCCTGCAGCGGAATTCCGCACAGATACGCAGTATTTT
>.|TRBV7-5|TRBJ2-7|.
CVRSYPRDSGRGYEQYF
TGTGTCAGAAGCTACCCCCGAGATAGCGGGAGAGGCTACGAGCAGTACTTC
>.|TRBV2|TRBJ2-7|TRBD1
CASDRTGAVSGEQYF
TGTGCCAGTGACCGGACAGGGGCAGTATCGGGCGAGCAGTACTTC